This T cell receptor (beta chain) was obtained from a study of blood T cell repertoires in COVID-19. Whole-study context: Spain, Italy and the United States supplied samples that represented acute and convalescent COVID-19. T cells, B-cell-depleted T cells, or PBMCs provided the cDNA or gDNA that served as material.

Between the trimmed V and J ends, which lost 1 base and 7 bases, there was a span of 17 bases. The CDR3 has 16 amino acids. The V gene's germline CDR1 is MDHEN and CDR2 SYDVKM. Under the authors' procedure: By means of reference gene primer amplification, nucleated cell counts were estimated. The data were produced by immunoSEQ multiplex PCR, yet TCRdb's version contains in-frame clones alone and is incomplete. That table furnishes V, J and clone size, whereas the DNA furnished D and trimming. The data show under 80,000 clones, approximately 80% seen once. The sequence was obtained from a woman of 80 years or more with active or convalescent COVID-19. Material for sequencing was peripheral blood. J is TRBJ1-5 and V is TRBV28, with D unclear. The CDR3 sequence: CASSLLARMTSQPQHF. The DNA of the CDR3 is TGTGCCAGCAGTTTATTGGCCAGGATGACCTCACAGCCCCAGCATTTT.